This T cell receptor beta chain was captured by sequencing in a study of immune evolution from preneoplasia to lung adenocarcinoma. The CDR3 extends over 12 amino acids. Germline CDR1 is LNHDA and CDR2 is SQIVND (reference sequence). V lost 8 bases, J lost 8 bases, and 15 bases lay in between. Overall study results and limits: T cell clonality was higher in KRAS-mutant than EGFR-mutant or wild-type nodules. Top clone frequencies peaked in normal lung, apparently declining through invasive adenocarcinoma.

Worth noting for this clone: The target antigen is unknown.

Some clones are missing from TCRdb's copy, which holds only in-frame ones; the method was immunoSEQ multiplex PCR. This repertoire shows 2,000 to 3,000 clones, around 80% found once; its top ten account for more than 4%. The chain recombines TRBV19 with TRBJ1-1, with D uncertain. The receptor was derived from an older person with invasive lung adenocarcinoma. Sequencing used FFPE invasive lung adenocarcinoma tissue. The CDR3 is CASSGPYGEAFF. The CDR3 bases are TGTGCCAGTTCCGGGCCGTATGGAGAAGCTTTCTTT.